This T cell receptor beta chain was captured by sequencing in a study of blood T cell repertoires in COVID-19. Study-wide background: PBMCs, B-cell-depleted T cells, or T cells provided the cDNA or gDNA that made up the material.

CDR3 length equals 16 residues. Trimming removed 3 bases from V and 6 bases from J, with 15 bases in between. Germline-derived CDR1 and CDR2 are KGHSH and LQKENI. In the original workflow: Estimation of nucleated cell counts relied on the amplification of reference gene primers. Generated by immunoSEQ multiplex PCR, the TCRdb table keeps only in-frame clones and is missing some. That table furnishes V, J and clone size, whereas the DNA furnished D and trimming. The sample has 90,000 to 120,000 clones; around 87% are singletons. The chain is built from TRBV18 and TRBJ1-6; D might be TRBD1 (5 bases). The sample taken for sequencing was peripheral blood. The TCR was taken from a man aged 45-60 years with acute or convalescent COVID-19. As DNA, the CDR3 is TGTGCCAGCTCACCCGATGGGACTTTTTTTAATTCACCCCTCCACTTT. It translates to CASSPDGTFFNSPLHF.